The T cell receptor beta chain described here comes from a study of beta chain features in type 1 diabetes. Study results and limitations: Moderately but significantly shorter TCRB CDR3s were found in Type 1 diabetes patients in all four CD4+ subsets.

This clone was counted between two and nine times. Antigen: not known. Trimming stripped 5 bases from V and 3 bases from J, with 17 bases between. The germline CDR1 and CDR2 sequences are SEHNR and FQNEAQ (reference sequence). The CDR3 totals 15 residues. cDNA synthesis used the whole RNA isolate, giving expressed TCRB sequences. TCRdb's copy holds only in-frame clones and misses some; the assay was immunoSEQ multiplex PCR. The sample yields around 250,000 clones, approximately 15% seen once. Sequencing was performed on naive CD4+ T cells from blood. The origin of this receptor is a man under 40 with type 1 diabetes. The rearrangement uses TRBV7-9 and TRBJ2-7, with no clear D. The CDR3 is CASSRSATFYYEQYF. In DNA, the CDR3 is TGTGCCAGCAGCCGCAGCGCTACCTTCTACTACGAGCAGTACTTC.